The 18 T cell receptor beta chains reported below all come from one sample, sequenced in a study of cytomegalovirus exposure and HLA in healthy donors. The PCR was carried out with 60 Vbeta primers and 13 Jbeta primers. Assay used: immunoSEQ multiplex PCR; TCRdb lists only in-frame clones, some missing. The sample includes under 150,000 clones, under 70% seen only once; the top ten take roughly 8.3%. Material: PBMCs. The receptors stem from a man aged 18 to 29 in good health and CMV-seropositive.

The V call is TRBV9, the J call TRBJ2-3; the D gene is possibly TRBD1 (6 bases). Germline-derived CDR1 and CDR2 are SGDLS and YYNGEE. Trimming took off 0 bases at V and 3 bases at J, with 11 bases between the two ends. The CDR3 runs 15 residues. Written as DNA, the CDR3 is TGTGCCAGCAGCGTAGTTCTAGGGGGAACAGATACGCAGTATTTT. Residues: CASSVVLGGTDTQYF.

This clone was observed a single time. This likely comes from a read error, as the CDR3 has no conserved phenylalanine or tryptophan at its end. The DNA is left out, because the CDR3 cannot be placed on it with certainty; the CDR3 is given as TCRdb lists it. The gene calls are TRBV11-2 and TRBJ2-3; the D call in the table, TRBD2, was not verified against the DNA. Germline loops: CDR1 SGHAT, CDR2 FQNNGV. The CDR3 spans 14 residues, counting both ends. The CDR3 sequence is CASSLGRLAGELKV.

The rearrangement links TRBV6-1 to TRBJ1-6; no definite D call. The CDR3 is 16 residues long. CDR1 is MNHNS and CDR2 is SASEGT in the germline V gene. Trimming shortened V by 3 bases and J by 0 bases, and 9 bases separated the two germline ends. The CDR3 DNA sequence: TGTGCCAGCAGTGAGATGTCGGGCTCCTATAATTCACCCCTCCACTTT. It is translated as CASSEMSGSYNSPLHF.

This clone was seen only once. The chain employs TRBV6-4 and TRBJ2-2; the match to TRBD1 covers 10 bases. Germline CDR1 MRHNA, CDR2 SNTAGT. This CDR3 has 15 residues. The V gene end was trimmed by 5 bases and the J gene end by 4 bases; junction bases not matched to a gene: 4. The CDR3 DNA reads TGTGCCAGCAGTTCCGGGACAGGGGCCACCGGGGAGCTGTTTTTT. Protein sequence: CASSSGTGATGELFF.

The chain joins TRBV6-1 to TRBJ1-2; 8 nucleotides line up with TRBD1. This CDR3 has 14 residues. Looked up from germline, CDR1 is MNHNS and CDR2 is SASEGT. V gave up 5 bases and J gave up 2 bases; unmatched junction bases: 4. As DNA, the CDR3 is TGTGCCAGCAGTCGACAGGGGAGGAACTATGGCTACACCTTC. This codes for CASSRQGRNYGYTF.

J is TRBJ2-3 and V is TRBV28; unclear D gene. The germline gives CDR1 MDHEN, CDR2 SYDVKM. The CDR3 is 12 residues long. Trimming removed 6 bases at V and 10 bases at J, with 14 bases between. The CDR3 region has the DNA TGTGCCAGCAGCCTAGACCCCAGTCCGCAGTATTTT. Translating it yields CASSLDPSPQYF.

The chain links TRBV20-1 to TRBJ2-7; unclear D gene. Germline V CDR1 and CDR2: DFQATT, SNEGSKA (reference sequence). Trimming pared 2 bases from V and 7 bases from J, leaving 9 bases between. The CDR3 sequence is 11 residues long. CDR3 loop: CSARYLKEQYF. In DNA form, the CDR3 reads TGCAGTGCTAGATACTTAAAGGAGCAGTACTTC.

A few counts support this clone. This chain connects TRBV5-4 to TRBJ2-4; a weak D match, TRBD2 (6 bases). V shed 3 bases and J shed 0 bases, with 16 bases lying between them. This CDR3 region has 17 residues. Looked up from germline, CDR1 is SGHNT and CDR2 is YYREEE (reference sequence). CDR3 bases: TGTGCCAGCAGCTGGGGTGGAGGGGCCATAGCCAAAAACATTCAGTACTTC. Encoded protein: CASSWGGGAIAKNIQYF.

The chain employs TRBV2 and TRBJ2-5, with 12 bases identical to TRBD2. This CDR3 has 14 amino acids. Germline CDR1 and CDR2: SNHLY and FYNNEI. The trim removed 4 bases at V and 8 bases at J, leaving 5 bases unmatched. DNA of the CDR3: TGTGCCAGCAGTGTCCCTAGCGGGGGGGCAACCCAGTACTTC. This translates into CASSVPSGGATQYF. Supplemented by reference TRBV2 and TRBJ2-5, the full variable domain reads EPEVTQTPSHQVTQMGQEVILRCVPISNHLYFYWYRQILGQKVEFLVSFYNNEISEKSEIFDDQFSVERPDGSNFTLKIRSTKLEDSAMYFCASSVPSGGATQYFGPGTRLLVL.

This clone was picked up one time. V gene TRBV7-2 combines with J gene TRBJ2-1, with 8 positions matching TRBD2. Germline-derived CDR1 and CDR2 are SGHTA and FQGNSA. V lost 4 bases to trimming and J lost 10 bases; unmatched junction nucleotides: 9. The CDR3 has 14 residues. The DNA for the CDR3 is TGTGCCAGCAGCTCGAGGAGCGGGGGTCAAGAGCAGTTCTTC. Its protein is CASSSRSGGQEQFF.

This clone has more than one count but fewer than ten. V is TRBV29-1 and J is TRBJ2-2, with 8 bases fitting TRBD1. The V gene's germline CDR1 is SQVTM and CDR2 ANQGSEA. V lost 5 bases to trimming and J lost 3 bases; unmatched junction nucleotides: 5. The CDR3 consists of 14 residues. The CDR3 region is CSVLYRGDTGELFF. The CDR3 bases are TGCAGCGTTTTATACAGGGGGGACACCGGGGAGCTGTTTTTT.

V usage is TRBV7-3 and J usage is TRBJ2-1, with 11 bases aligning to TRBD2. Trimming took 4 bases from V and 4 from J; bases not matched to a gene: 3. In germline, CDR1 is SGHTA, CDR2 FQGTGA. The CDR3 extends over 15 amino acids. In DNA form, the CDR3 reads TGTGCCAGCAGCTCAGCTAGCGGGGGGTACAATGAGCAGTTCTTC. This sequence encodes CASSSASGGYNEQFF.

The rearrangement links TRBV5-1 to TRBJ2-5; weak D call: TRBD1 (5 bases). The tail of the sequence fits TRBJ2-7 better, so the J call may be wrong. This CDR3 spans 13 amino acids. CDR1 is SGHRS, CDR2 YFSETQ, per germline. This chain's CDR3 is CASSLQGRYEQYF. CDR3 nucleotides: TGCGCCAGCAGCCTCCAGGGTCGCTACGAGCAGTACTTC.

The CDR3 protein is CASRSNGGTEAFF. The DNA of the CDR3 is TGTGCCAGCAGGTCAAATGGGGGGACTGAAGCTTTCTTT. This rearrangement joins TRBV7-9 to TRBJ1-1, with D possibly TRBD1 on 5 matching bases. V lost 6 bases and J lost 5, with 13 bases in between. This CDR3 is built from 13 residues. Germline V gene lookup returns CDR1 SEHNR and CDR2 FQNEAQ (reference sequence). The whole variable domain, filled in from reference TRBV7-9 and TRBJ1-1, reads DTGVSQNPRHKITKRGQNVTFRCDPISEHNRLYWYRQTLGQGPEFLTYFQNEAQLEKSRLLSDRFSAERPKGSFSTLEIQRTEQGDSAMYLCASRSNGGTEAFFGQGTRLTVV.

This clone came up once. CDR3 loop: CASSLGQGIIEETQYF. CDR3 in DNA: TGTGCCAGCAGCCTAGGACAGGGGATTATAGAAGAGACCCAGTACTTC. This sequence joins TRBV7-9 and TRBJ2-5; 9 bases agree with TRBD1. The germline gives CDR1 SEHNR, CDR2 FQNEAQ (reference sequence). This CDR3 has 16 amino acids. Trimming took 5 bases from V and 3 from J; bases not matched to a gene: 10.

The J gene is TRBJ2-5, the V gene TRBV2; D gene ambiguous. The CDR3 loop spans 11 amino acids. Germline-derived CDR1 and CDR2 are SNHLY and FYNNEI. Trimming left V 5 bases short and J 2 bases short, with 3 bases between. The CDR3 spells CASSQQETQYF. CDR3 coding DNA: TGTGCCAGCAGTCAACAAGAGACCCAGTACTTC. Combining the CDR3 with reference TRBV2 and TRBJ2-5 gives the whole variable domain EPEVTQTPSHQVTQMGQEVILRCVPISNHLYFYWYRQILGQKVEFLVSFYNNEISEKSEIFDDQFSVERPDGSNFTLKIRSTKLEDSAMYFCASSQQETQYFGPGTRLLVL.

This clone was seen a handful of times. The rearrangement links TRBV5-1 to TRBJ2-5; TRBD2 aligns across 9 bases. V dropped 3 bases and J dropped 2; count of bases not matched to a gene: 2. The CDR3 totals 14 residues. Germline CDR1 reads SGHRS; CDR2 reads YFSETQ. The CDR3 DNA is TGCGCCAGCAGCTCCAGCGGGGGGCAAGAGACCCAGTACTTC. Its protein product is CASSSSGGQETQYF.

This clone was picked up a small number of times. The chain is built from TRBV6-1 and TRBJ2-3; 7 bases fit TRBD2. V was clipped by 8 bases and J by 1 base; unmatched bases: 6. CDR3 length: 14 residues. The V gene's germline CDR1 is MNHNS and CDR2 SASEGT. DNA of the CDR3: TGTGCCAGCGGAGGCGGGGGAGGCACAGATACGCAGTATTTT. Translating it yields CASGGGGGTDTQYF.